The text below deals with one T cell receptor beta chain. What it binds is not known. The sample comes from a study of response to subunit inactivated influenza vaccine. Overall study results and limits: Researchers suggested that each seasonal influenza vaccination recruits few new T cells.

A single record per CDR3 protein comes from TCRdb applying MiXCR to the RT-PCR reads. This sample has approximately 700,000 distinct CDR3 sequences, with about 15% found just once. After removal of 5 bases from V and 7 bases from J, the junction contained 10 bases not matched to a gene. This CDR3 is built from 14 residues. CDR1 is MNHNS, CDR2 SASEGT, per germline. The sample here was PBMCs from blood, taken roughly 2 weeks before vaccination. The receptor was derived from a man aged 45-65 years who received an inactivated influenza vaccine. The rearrangement joins TRBV6-1 to TRBJ2-7; 8 nucleotides align to TRBD1. CDR3: CASSQDRVVGEQYF. DNA of the CDR3: TGTGCCAGCAGTCAGGACAGGGTCGTGGGGGAGCAGTACTTC.